Below, 26 T cell receptor beta chains from the same sample are listed, as sequenced in a study of PD-L1 blockade in urothelial cancer. The data were produced by immunoSEQ multiplex PCR, yet TCRdb's version contains in-frame clones alone and is incomplete. Of 58,000 or so clones in the sample, about four fifths were seen once. Time point denoted: pretreatment peripheral blood. This specimen was PBMCs, taken around atezolizumab (anti-PD-L1) treatment. The receptors shown here come from a man aged 70 or older with urothelial cancer.

The rearrangement uses TRBV9 and TRBJ2-1; maybe TRBD2 (6 bases). The CDR3 length is 14 residues. The V gene's germline CDR1 is SGDLS and CDR2 YYNGEE. Trimming shortened V by 4 bases and J by 8 bases, and 16 bases separated the two germline ends. CDR3 nucleotides: TGTGCCAGCAGCCCCCTCGGGACTTGGGATGAGCAGTTCTTC. It translates to CASSPLGTWDEQFF.

This clone was seen only once. The V and J genes are TRBV18 and TRBJ1-2; 8 positions match TRBD1. The CDR3 has 14 amino acids. The V gene's germline CDR1 is KGHSH and CDR2 LQKENI. The J segment lost 7 bases and the V segment lost 3 bases, leaving 7 bases of the junction unmatched. CDR3 sequence: CASSPTGEQFGYTF. The CDR3 DNA follows: TGTGCCAGCTCACCGACAGGGGAGCAGTTTGGCTACACCTTC.

This chain uses TRBV18 with TRBJ1-2; TRBD1 matches at 9 bases. Per the germline V gene, CDR1 is KGHSH and CDR2 is LQKENI. The CDR3 consists of 15 residues. V trimming: 2 bases; J trimming: 8 bases; junction bases outside the gene matches: 9. DNA for the CDR3: TGTGCCAGCTCACCAATTCAGGGGGACAGGGACGGCTACACCTTC. Its protein product is CASSPIQGDRDGYTF.

This clone was counted ten times or more. The chain recombines TRBV29-1 with TRBJ2-3; D is unclear. The CDR3 runs 12 residues. Trimming took 7 bases from V and 6 from J, leaving 14 bases between them. Germline V gene lookup returns CDR1 SQVTM and CDR2 ANQGSEA. The CDR3 spells CSDRGAQDTQYF. The CDR3 DNA follows: TGCAGCGACCGAGGAGCTCAGGATACGCAGTATTTT.

The chain uses TRBV19 and TRBJ1-4; 10 bases map to TRBD1. V lost 5 bases to trimming and J lost 2 bases; unmatched junction nucleotides: 8. Germline CDR1 reads LNHDA; CDR2 reads SQIVND (reference sequence). This CDR3 has 17 residues. The CDR3 DNA reads as TGTGCCAGTAGTCGCCGACAGGGGGCGCGGACTAATGAAAAACTGTTTTTT. This encodes CASSRRQGARTNEKLFF.

V and J are TRBV11-3 and TRBJ2-7, with 7 nucleotides matching TRBD2. The J segment lost 3 bases and the V segment lost 0 bases, leaving 8 bases of the junction unmatched. Germline V CDR1 and CDR2: SGHNT, YENEEA. This CDR3 has 16 amino acids. The CDR3 here is CASSLETGRGNYEQYF. In DNA form, the CDR3 reads TGTGCCAGCAGCTTAGAAACGGGGCGGGGGAACTACGAGCAGTACTTC.

This sequence joins TRBV6-7 and TRBJ2-4; tentatively, D is TRBD1 (5 bases). TRBV6-7 is marked as an open reading frame, function uncertain. With 4 bases removed from V and 0 bases from J, the gap between germline ends came to 13 bases. The CDR3 extends over 16 amino acids. The CDR3 nucleotides are TGTGCCAGCAGTTCAACAGGAGAACTAGCCAAAAACATTCAGTACTTC. This translates into CASSSTGELAKNIQYF.

CDR3 sequence (DNA): TGTGCCTGGAGTGATCTGACAGGGGACTATGGCTACACCTTC. Encoded protein: CAWSDLTGDYGYTF. The rearrangement links TRBV30 to TRBJ1-2; 8 bases are shared with TRBD1. V trimming: 1 base; J trimming: 3 bases; junction bases outside the gene matches: 4. Looked up from germline, CDR1 is GTSNPN and CDR2 is SVGIG (reference sequence). The CDR3 has 14 amino acids.

V gene TRBV9 combines with J gene TRBJ1-1, with D uncertain. This CDR3 region has 15 residues. V was shortened by 0 bases and J by 0 bases, with 9 bases between the two germline ends. CDR1 is SGDLS and CDR2 is YYNGEE in the germline V gene. The CDR3 protein is CASSVDSHLNTEAFF. The CDR3 nucleotides are TGTGCCAGCAGCGTAGACAGCCACCTGAACACTGAAGCTTTCTTT.

This sequence joins TRBV5-6 and TRBJ2-3; D is possibly TRBD2 (6 bases). Trimming pared 4 bases from V and 1 base from J, leaving 13 bases between. In germline, CDR1 is SGHDT, CDR2 YYEEEE. This CDR3 is 15 amino acids long. The CDR3, as DNA: TGTGCCAGCAGCAGGGGACTGGGAGGCACAGATACGCAGTATTTT. It encodes CASSRGLGGTDTQYF. Combining the CDR3 with reference TRBV5-6 and TRBJ2-3 gives the whole variable domain DAGVTQSPTHLIKTRGQQVTLRCSPKSGHDTVSWYQQALGQGPQFIFQYYEEEERQRGNFPDRFSGHQFPNYSSELNVNALLLGDSALYLCASSRGLGGTDTQYFGPGTRLTVL.

V and J are TRBV2 and TRBJ1-1; D gene ambiguous. The CDR3 loop spans 12 amino acids. Looked up from germline, CDR1 is SNHLY and CDR2 is FYNNEI. Trimming shortened V by 6 bases and J by 7 bases, and 12 bases separated the two germline ends. Here the CDR3 reads CASSSMPSEAFF. In DNA form, the CDR3 reads TGTGCCAGCAGCTCAATGCCCAGTGAAGCTTTCTTT.

This chain's CDR3 is CASRGAGASYNEQFF. The CDR3 region has the DNA TGCGCCAGCAGGGGGGCGGGAGCCTCCTACAATGAGCAGTTCTTC. The chain recombines TRBV5-1 with TRBJ2-1; the D gene is possibly TRBD2 (7 bases). Germline CDR1 and CDR2: SGHRS and YFSETQ. The CDR3 loop spans 15 amino acids. V was clipped by 5 bases and J by 0 bases, with 12 bases between them. Filled out from reference TRBV5-1 and TRBJ2-1, the complete variable domain reads KAGVTQTPRYLIKTRGQQVTLSCSPISGHRSVSWYQQTPGQGLQFLFEYFSETQRNKGNFPGRFSGRQFSNSRSEMNVSTLELGDSALYLCASRGAGASYNEQFFGPGTRLTVL.

The CDR3 DNA follows: TGTGCCAGCAGCGTACTGACAGGAGGTAGCACAGGTAATGAGCAGTTCTTC. Encoded protein: CASSVLTGGSTGNEQFF. V usage is TRBV9 and J usage is TRBJ2-1; tentative D call: TRBD1 (6 bases). V was trimmed by 1 base and J by 7 bases, leaving 21 bases between them. Germline V gives CDR1 SGDLS, CDR2 YYNGEE. This CDR3 has 17 amino acids.

This rearrangement joins TRBV28 to TRBJ1-5; TRBD1 agrees at 10 bases. Germline-derived CDR1 and CDR2 are MDHEN and SYDVKM. V shed 3 bases, J shed 0 bases, and the junction held 8 bases outside the gene matches. The CDR3 runs to 18 residues. CDR3 sequence: CASSFPRTGGNSNQPQHF. The CDR3 bases are TGTGCCAGCAGTTTCCCCCGGACAGGGGGGAATAGCAATCAGCCCCAGCATTTT.

V gene TRBV4-1 combines with J gene TRBJ1-4, with D possibly matching TRBD1 (6 bases). Germline V gene data show CDR1 as MGHRA and CDR2 as YSYEKL. The V gene lost 4 bases and the J gene lost 7 bases, with 22 bases spanning the gap. The CDR3 covers 17 residues. CDR3 in amino acids: CASSPNRVPTVGEKLFF. The CDR3 region has the DNA TGCGCCAGCAGCCCAAACAGGGTACCGACGGTCGGTGAAAAACTGTTTTTT.

V is TRBV7-9 and J is TRBJ2-7, with TRBD2 identical over 8 bases. This CDR3 has 13 residues. V shed 3 bases, J shed 7 bases, and the junction held 5 bases outside the gene matches. Per germline, CDR1 SEHNR and CDR2 FQNEAQ (reference sequence). CDR3 region: CASSLGTSREQYF. CDR3 coding DNA: TGTGCCAGCAGCTTGGGGACTAGTCGGGAGCAGTACTTC. Using reference TRBV7-9 and TRBJ2-7 for the parts outside the CDR3, the full variable domain is DTGVSQNPRHKITKRGQNVTFRCDPISEHNRLYWYRQTLGQGPEFLTYFQNEAQLEKSRLLSDRFSAERPKGSFSTLEIQRTEQGDSAMYLCASSLGTSREQYFGPGTRLTVT.

The V call is TRBV6-1, the J call TRBJ1-5, with D perhaps TRBD1 (6 bases). The CDR3 contains 14 residues. Germline CDR1 and CDR2: MNHNS and SASEGT. V was shortened by 3 bases and J by 6 bases, with 12 bases between the two germline ends. The CDR3 DNA reads TGTGCCAGCAGTGAGGGGGCGGATGGTCAGCCCCAGCATTTT. Protein: CASSEGADGQPQHF.

The count of this clone is one. The genes are TRBV28 and TRBJ2-3, with a weak D call TRBD1 (6 bases). CDR3 length: 15 residues. The V end lost 6 bases, the J end lost 3 bases, and 16 bases lay between the germline ends. Germline V gene data show CDR1 as MDHEN and CDR2 as SYDVKM. The DNA of the CDR3 is TGTGCCAGCAGGAGACAGGTTTCTAAGACAGATACGCAGTATTTT. It translates to CASRRQVSKTDTQYF.

The table lists this clone with a few counts. V is TRBV4-2 and J is TRBJ2-5; 8 bases line up with TRBD2. V lost 1 base, J lost 1 base, and 2 bases stayed unmatched. CDR1 LGHNA and CDR2 YNFKEQ come from the germline V gene. The CDR3 runs to 15 residues. This chain's CDR3 is CASSQAGGPQETQYF. The CDR3 DNA follows: TGTGCCAGCAGCCAAGCGGGAGGGCCCCAAGAGACCCAGTACTTC.

The chain joins TRBV30 to TRBJ2-7; D is perhaps TRBD1 (6 bases). Trimming stripped 2 bases from V and 3 bases from J, with 8 bases between. The CDR3 runs 12 residues. Germline CDR1 and CDR2: GTSNPN and SVGIG (reference sequence). CDR3 coding DNA: TGTGCCTGGAGTCTGACAGGCTACGAGCAGTACTTC. Residues: CAWSLTGYEQYF.

CDR3 nucleotides: TGTGCCAGCAGATGGACAGGGGAGACTAGCGGCCCCTACAATGAGCAGTTCTTC. It translates to CASRWTGETSGPYNEQFF. J is TRBJ2-1 and V is TRBV5-8; D is tentatively TRBD1 or TRBD2 (9 bases each). V gave up 5 bases and J gave up 2 bases, with 23 bases separating them. The germline gives CDR1 SGHTS, CDR2 YDEGEE. The CDR3 runs 18 residues.

In its sample, this clone was seen once. The chain combines TRBV19 with TRBJ2-3; 9 positions match TRBD1. The CDR3 covers 16 residues. Germline V gene sequence: CDR1 LNHDA, CDR2 SQIVND (reference sequence). Trimming cost V 8 bases and J 3 bases; bases outside gene matches: 12. The CDR3 is CASRDPGQGVTDTQYF. CDR3 DNA: TGTGCCAGTCGAGATCCGGGACAGGGTGTAACAGATACGCAGTATTTT.

This chain uses TRBV4-1 with TRBJ1-5; no clear D gene. Trimming left V 0 bases short and J 2 bases short, with 11 bases between. CDR1 is MGHRA, CDR2 YSYEKL, per germline. This CDR3 comprises 16 residues. CDR3 nucleotides: TGCGCCAGCAGCCAAGATGGAGGGTTGGGCAATCAGCCCCAGCATTTT. It codes for CASSQDGGLGNQPQHF.

The chain joins TRBV30 to TRBJ2-3, with 7 nucleotides matching TRBD1. The germline V gene encodes CDR1 GTSNPN and CDR2 SVGIG (reference sequence). CDR3 length: 16 amino acids. The V gene end was trimmed by 3 bases and the J gene end by 2 bases; junction bases not matched to a gene: 11. This CDR3 is CAWRKGTETVTDTQYF. As DNA, the CDR3 is TGTGCCTGGAGGAAGGGGACAGAGACGGTCACAGATACGCAGTATTTT.

Of note for this clone: The same CDR3 arises from other DNA sequences in this sample as well. The rearrangement uses TRBV5-1 and TRBJ2-3; maybe TRBD1 (5 bases). Germline V gene lookup returns CDR1 SGHRS and CDR2 YFSETQ. Trimming left V 0 bases short and J 1 base short, with 9 bases between. The CDR3 spans 15 residues. CDR3 in amino acids: CASSLEGARTDTQYF. CDR3 DNA: TGCGCCAGCAGCTTGGAAGGGGCCCGCACAGATACGCAGTATTTT.

On this clone itself: This CDR3 is also generated by other DNA sequences in the sample. The rearrangement uses TRBV5-1 and TRBJ1-1, with unresolved D. Trimming shortened V by 0 bases and J by 0 bases, and 9 bases separated the two germline ends. There are 15 residues in the CDR3. CDR1 and CDR2 from the germline V gene are SGHRS and YFSETQ. The CDR3 bases are TGCGCCAGCAGCTTGGCCCCGGGAATGAACACTGAAGCTTTCTTT. Translating gives CASSLAPGMNTEAFF. Filled out from reference TRBV5-1 and TRBJ1-1, the complete variable domain reads KAGVTQTPRYLIKTRGQQVTLSCSPISGHRSVSWYQQTPGQGLQFLFEYFSETQRNKGNFPGRFSGRQFSNSRSEMNVSTLELGDSALYLCASSLAPGMNTEAFFGQGTRLTVV.